The 3 T cell receptor beta chains below come from one sample, sequenced in a study of identical twins. One entry per CDR3 protein results from TCRdb running MiXCR on the 5' RACE reads. The data hold approximately 680,000 distinct CDR3 sequences, with 7% to 7.5% observed a single time. These sequences were also reported in another study, on yellow fever vaccine responses in identical twins.

The source material was PBMCs. Receptors originate from a woman in her late teens or twenties in good health.

This clonotype occurred a few times. V usage is TRBV12-3 or TRBV12-4 and J usage is TRBJ2-7; D ambiguous. The CDR3 has 12 residues. V was pared by 1 base and J by 5 bases, with 6 bases between. The CDR3 region has the DNA TGTGCCAGCAGTTTAGGGTCTCACGAGCAGTACTTC. Protein: CASSLGSHEQYF.

This rearrangement joins TRBV7-2 to TRBJ2-3, with TRBD2 identical over 8 bases. CDR1 SGHTA and CDR2 FQGNSA come from the germline V gene. After removal of 5 bases from V and 0 bases from J, the junction contained 7 bases not matched to a gene. CDR3 size: 16 residues. CDR3 bases: TGTGCCAGCAGCCAAGCCTCTAGCGGGAGCACAGATACGCAGTATTTT. Translating gives CASSQASSGSTDTQYF.

This clonotype appeared a few times. The chain uses TRBV11-2 and TRBJ1-4; D may be TRBD1 (5 bases). Germline CDR1 reads SGHAT; CDR2 reads FQNNGV. The CDR3 is 17 residues long. With 3 bases removed from V and 7 bases from J, the gap between germline ends came to 21 bases. The CDR3: CASSFLGRSSRVEKLFF. DNA of the CDR3: TGTGCCAGCAGCTTTCTTGGGCGGTCGAGCAGGGTTGAAAAACTGTTTTTT.